This T cell receptor beta chain was sequenced during a study of cytomegalovirus exposure and HLA in healthy donors. Study-level results: The classifier was said to identify cytomegalovirus status with high specificity and sensitivity. Most TCR sequences proved rare, with some public TCRs found in many donors.

Each donor was healthy, and each was a bone marrow donor. This clone was detected only a few times. The antigen remains unidentified. This CDR3 region has 14 residues. V shed 3 bases, J shed 1 base, and the junction held 0 bases outside the gene matches. CDR1 is LNHDA, CDR2 SQIVND, per germline (reference sequence). PCR was performed using 60 Vbeta and 13 Jbeta primers. The method was immunoSEQ multiplex PCR; TCRdb's version includes in-frame clones alone and lacks a portion of them. The profile shows 140,000 or so clones, over 60% of them singletons. The receptor comes from a middle-aged man in good health and CMV-seronegative. The chain employs TRBV19 and TRBJ2-1; 7 bases map to TRBD1. The sample taken for sequencing was PBMCs. This CDR3 is CASSMGQSYNEQFF. In nucleotides, the CDR3 is TGTGCCAGTAGTATGGGACAGTCCTACAATGAGCAGTTCTTC.